This T cell receptor beta chain stems from a study of T cell responses to AZD1222 COVID-19 vaccine. Notes on this clone: Its antigen is unknown.

Study conclusions and caveats: All repertoire sampling was performed exclusively after the peak T cell response. There were mostly white British donors and more females than males, and clonal diversity was possibly underestimated.

Clones were read by immunoSEQ multiplex PCR, and TCRdb kept only the in-frame ones, dropping some. The sample lists around 270,000 clones, approximately 94% seen once, with around 0.58% in the top ten. V was clipped by 4 bases and J by 2 bases; unmatched bases: 6. The CDR3 runs to 18 residues. Germline V CDR1 and CDR2: SGDLS, YYNGEE. The starting material was peripheral blood, obtained 28 days after the second AZD1222 dose. The J gene is TRBJ2-1, the V gene TRBV9, with TRBD2 matching over 16 bases. The clonotype comes from an adult who received the AZD1222 COVID-19 vaccine. The CDR3 here is CASSYGTSGRVPYNEQFF. CDR3 bases: TGTGCCAGCAGCTACGGGACTAGCGGGAGGGTCCCCTACAATGAGCAGTTCTTC. Full variable domain (missing parts from reference TRBV9 and TRBJ2-1): DSGVTQTPKHLITATGQRVTLRCSPRSGDLSVYWYQQSLDQGLQFLIQYYNGEERAKGNILERFSAQQFPDLHSELNLSSLELGDSALYFCASSYGTSGRVPYNEQFFGPGTRLTVL.